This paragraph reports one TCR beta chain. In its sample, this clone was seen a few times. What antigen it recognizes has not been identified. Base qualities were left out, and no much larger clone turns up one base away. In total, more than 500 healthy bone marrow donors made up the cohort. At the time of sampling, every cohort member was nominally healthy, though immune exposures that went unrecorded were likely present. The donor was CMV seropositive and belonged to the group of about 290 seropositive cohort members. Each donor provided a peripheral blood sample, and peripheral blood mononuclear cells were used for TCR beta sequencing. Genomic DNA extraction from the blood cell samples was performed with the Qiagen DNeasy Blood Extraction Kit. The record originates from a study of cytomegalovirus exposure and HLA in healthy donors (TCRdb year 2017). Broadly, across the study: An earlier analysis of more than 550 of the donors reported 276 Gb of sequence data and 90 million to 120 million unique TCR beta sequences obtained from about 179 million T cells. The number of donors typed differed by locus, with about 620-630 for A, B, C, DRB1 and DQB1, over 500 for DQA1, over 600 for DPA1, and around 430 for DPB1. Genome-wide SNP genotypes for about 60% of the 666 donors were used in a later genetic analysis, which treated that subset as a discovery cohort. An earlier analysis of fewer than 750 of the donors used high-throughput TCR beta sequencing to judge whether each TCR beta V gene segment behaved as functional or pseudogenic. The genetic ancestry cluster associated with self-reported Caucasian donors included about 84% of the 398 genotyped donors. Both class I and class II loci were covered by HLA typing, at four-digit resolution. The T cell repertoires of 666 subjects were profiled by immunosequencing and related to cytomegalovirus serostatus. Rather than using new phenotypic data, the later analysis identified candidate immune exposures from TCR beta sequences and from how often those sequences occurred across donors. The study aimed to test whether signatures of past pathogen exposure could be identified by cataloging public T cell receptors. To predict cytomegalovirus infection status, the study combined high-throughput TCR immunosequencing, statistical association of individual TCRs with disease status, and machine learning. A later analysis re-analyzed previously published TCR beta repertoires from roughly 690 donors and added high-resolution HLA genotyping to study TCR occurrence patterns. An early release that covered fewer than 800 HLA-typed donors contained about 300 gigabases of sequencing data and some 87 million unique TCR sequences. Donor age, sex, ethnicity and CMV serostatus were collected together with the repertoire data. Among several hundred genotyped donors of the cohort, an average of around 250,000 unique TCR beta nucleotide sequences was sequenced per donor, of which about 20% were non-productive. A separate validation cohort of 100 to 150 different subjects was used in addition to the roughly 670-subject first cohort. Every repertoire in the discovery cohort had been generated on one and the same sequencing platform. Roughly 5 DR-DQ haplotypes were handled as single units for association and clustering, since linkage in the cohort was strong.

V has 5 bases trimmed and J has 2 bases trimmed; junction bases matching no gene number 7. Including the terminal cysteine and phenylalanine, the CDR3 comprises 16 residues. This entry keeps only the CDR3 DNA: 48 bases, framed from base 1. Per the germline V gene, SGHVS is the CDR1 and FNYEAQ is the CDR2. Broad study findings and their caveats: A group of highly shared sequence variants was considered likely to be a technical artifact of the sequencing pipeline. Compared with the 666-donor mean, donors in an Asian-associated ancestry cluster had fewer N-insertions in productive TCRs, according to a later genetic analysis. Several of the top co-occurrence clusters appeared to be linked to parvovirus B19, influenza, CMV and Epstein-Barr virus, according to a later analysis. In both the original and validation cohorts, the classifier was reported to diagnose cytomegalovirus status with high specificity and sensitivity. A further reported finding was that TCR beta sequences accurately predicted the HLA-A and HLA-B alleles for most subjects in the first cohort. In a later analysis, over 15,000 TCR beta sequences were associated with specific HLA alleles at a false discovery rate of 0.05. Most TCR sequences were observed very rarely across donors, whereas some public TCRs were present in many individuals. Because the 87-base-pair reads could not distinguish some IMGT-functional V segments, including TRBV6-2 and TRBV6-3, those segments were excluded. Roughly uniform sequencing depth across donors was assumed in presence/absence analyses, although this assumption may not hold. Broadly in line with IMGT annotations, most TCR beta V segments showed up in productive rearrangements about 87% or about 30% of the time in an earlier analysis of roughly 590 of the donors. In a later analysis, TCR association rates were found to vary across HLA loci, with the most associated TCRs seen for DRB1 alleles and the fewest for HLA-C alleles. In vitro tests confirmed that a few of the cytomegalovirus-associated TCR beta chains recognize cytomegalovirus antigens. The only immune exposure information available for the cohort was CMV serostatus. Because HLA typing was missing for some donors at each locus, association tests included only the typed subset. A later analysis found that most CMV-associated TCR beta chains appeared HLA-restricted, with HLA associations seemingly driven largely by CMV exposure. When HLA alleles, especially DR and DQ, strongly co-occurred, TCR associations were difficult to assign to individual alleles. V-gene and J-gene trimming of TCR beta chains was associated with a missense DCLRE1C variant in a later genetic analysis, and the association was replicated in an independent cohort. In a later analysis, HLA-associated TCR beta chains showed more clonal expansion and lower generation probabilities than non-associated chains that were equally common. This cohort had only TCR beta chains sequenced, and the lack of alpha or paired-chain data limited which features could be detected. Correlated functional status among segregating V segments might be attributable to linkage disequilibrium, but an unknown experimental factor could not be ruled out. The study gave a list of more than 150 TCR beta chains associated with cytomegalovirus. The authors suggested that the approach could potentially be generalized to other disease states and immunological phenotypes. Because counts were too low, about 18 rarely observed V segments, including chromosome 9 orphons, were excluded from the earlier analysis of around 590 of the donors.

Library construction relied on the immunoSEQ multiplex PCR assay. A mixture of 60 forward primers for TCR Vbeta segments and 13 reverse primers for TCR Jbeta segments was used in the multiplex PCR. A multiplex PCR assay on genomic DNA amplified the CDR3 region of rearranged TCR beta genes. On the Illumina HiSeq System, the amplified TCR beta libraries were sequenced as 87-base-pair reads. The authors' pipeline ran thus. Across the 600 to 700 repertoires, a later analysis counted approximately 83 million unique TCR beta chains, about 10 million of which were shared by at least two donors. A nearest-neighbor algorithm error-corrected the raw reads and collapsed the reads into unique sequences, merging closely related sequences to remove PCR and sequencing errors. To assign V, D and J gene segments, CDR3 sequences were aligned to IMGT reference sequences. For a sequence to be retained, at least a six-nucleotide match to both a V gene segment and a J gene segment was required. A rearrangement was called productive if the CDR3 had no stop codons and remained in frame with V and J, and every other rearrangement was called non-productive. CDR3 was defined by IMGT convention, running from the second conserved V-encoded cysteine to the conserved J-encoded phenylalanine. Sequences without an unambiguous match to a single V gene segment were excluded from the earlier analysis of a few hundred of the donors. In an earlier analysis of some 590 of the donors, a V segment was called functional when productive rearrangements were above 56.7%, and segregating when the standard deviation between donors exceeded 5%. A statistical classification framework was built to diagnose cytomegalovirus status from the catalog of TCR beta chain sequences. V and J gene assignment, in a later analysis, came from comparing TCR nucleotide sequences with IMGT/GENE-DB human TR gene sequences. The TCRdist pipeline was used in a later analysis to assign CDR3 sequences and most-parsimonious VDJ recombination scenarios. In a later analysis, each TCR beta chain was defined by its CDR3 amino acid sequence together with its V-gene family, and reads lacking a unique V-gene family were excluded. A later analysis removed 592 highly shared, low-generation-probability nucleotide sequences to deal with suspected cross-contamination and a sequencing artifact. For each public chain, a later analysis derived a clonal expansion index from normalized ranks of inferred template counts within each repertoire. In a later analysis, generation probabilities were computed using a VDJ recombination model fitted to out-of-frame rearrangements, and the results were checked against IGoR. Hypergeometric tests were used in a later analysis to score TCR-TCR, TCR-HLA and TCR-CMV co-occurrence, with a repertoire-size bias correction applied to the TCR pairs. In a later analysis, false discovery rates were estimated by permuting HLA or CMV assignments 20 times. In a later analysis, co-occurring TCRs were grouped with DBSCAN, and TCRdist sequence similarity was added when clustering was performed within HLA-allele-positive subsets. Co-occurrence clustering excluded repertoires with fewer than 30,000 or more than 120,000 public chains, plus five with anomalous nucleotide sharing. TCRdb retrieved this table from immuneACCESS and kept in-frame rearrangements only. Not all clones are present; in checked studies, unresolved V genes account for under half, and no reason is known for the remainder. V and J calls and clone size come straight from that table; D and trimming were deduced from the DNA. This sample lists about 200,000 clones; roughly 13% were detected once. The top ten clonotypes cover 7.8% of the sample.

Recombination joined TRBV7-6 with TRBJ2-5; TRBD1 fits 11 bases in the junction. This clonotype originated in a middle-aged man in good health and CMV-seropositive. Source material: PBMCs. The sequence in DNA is TGTGCCAGCAGCATAGGGACAGGGGGAGGTCAAGAGACCCAGTACTTC. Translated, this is CASSIGTGGGQETQYF. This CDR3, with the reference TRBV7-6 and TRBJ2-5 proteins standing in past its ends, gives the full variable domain GAGVSQSPRYKVTKRGQDVALRCDPISGHVSLYWYRQALGQGPEFLTYFNYEAQQDKSGLPNDRFSAERPEGSISTLTIQRTEQRDSAMYRCASSIGTGGGQETQYFGPGTRLLVL.